This TCR beta chain was identified during a study of spatial heterogeneity in lung cancer. The germline V gene encodes CDR1 LNHDA and CDR2 SQIVND (reference sequence). The CDR3 has 17 amino acids. V lost 6 bases to trimming and J lost 1 base; unmatched junction nucleotides: 11. Study conclusions and caveats: Tumors with more nonsynonymous mutations had more expanded intratumoral alpha and beta TCRs.

Time point denoted: sample taken at primary tumor resection. In its sample, this clonotype is medium-sized (0.01 to 0.1%). Its matching antigen is unknown. From the 5' RACE reads, TCRdb called clonotypes with MiXCR, one entry per CDR3 protein. The data show around 8,800 distinct CDR3 sequences, with 7% seen just once and about 8.6% held by the top ten. The chain links TRBV19 to TRBJ1-2; 10 bases align to TRBD1. Specimen: lung tumor tissue, collected at surgery. This clonotype was sampled from a male donor with early-stage non-small cell lung cancer. The DNA of the CDR3 is TGTGCCAGTAGCGCCCGGGACAGGGGCCGGAATAACTATGGCTACACCTTC. Protein sequence: CASSARDRGRNNYGYTF.